This passage covers 25 T cell receptor beta chains from one sample sequenced in a study of blood T cell repertoires in COVID-19. Only in-frame clones appear in the TCRdb table, and some are missing; sequencing was by immunoSEQ multiplex PCR. Found here are 200,000 to 250,000 clones, about nine tenths of them singletons; the top ten hold 3.5% to 4.5%. The sample consisted of PBMCs or T cells enriched from blood (not recorded which). The receptors come from a woman between 35 and 50 years old with acute COVID-19.

V gene TRBV5-3 combines with J gene TRBJ1-5, with TRBD1 matching over 8 bases. TRBV5-3 is placed among ORFs of uncertain function. This CDR3 has 16 amino acids. Losses at the gene ends were 1 base for V and 5 bases for J; bases not matched to a gene: 8. The CDR3: CARSLFRGLVDQPQHF. DNA of the CDR3: TGTGCCAGAAGCTTGTTCAGGGGGCTCGTGGATCAGCCCCAGCATTTT.

This chain connects TRBV6-5 to TRBJ2-3; D not certain. The CDR3 loop spans 13 amino acids. Trimming removed 6 bases from V and 2 bases from J, with 9 bases in between. The germline gives CDR1 MNHEY, CDR2 SVGAGI. The CDR3 coding sequence is TGTGCCAGCAGACCCGGGTCCACAGATACGCAGTATTTT. Translated, it gives CASRPGSTDTQYF.

The chain joins TRBV4-1 to TRBJ2-1; perhaps TRBD2 as D (5 bases). CDR3 length: 17 residues. V lost 4 bases to trimming and J lost 0 bases, with 16 bases between them. The germline CDR1 and CDR2 sequences are MGHRA and YSYEKL. CDR3 sequence: CASSPPPRVGSYNEQFF. DNA for the CDR3: TGCGCCAGCAGCCCGCCCCCGAGGGTGGGCTCCTACAATGAGCAGTTCTTC.

The chain carries TRBV5-4 and TRBJ2-3; 15 bases fit TRBD2. With V trimmed by 2 bases and J by 0 bases, 4 bases remained unmatched. Germline CDR1 SGHNT, CDR2 YYREEE (reference sequence). The CDR3 loop spans 18 amino acids. CDR3 sequence reads: CASSLGLAGGLSTDTQYF. The CDR3, as DNA: TGTGCCAGCAGCTTAGGACTAGCGGGGGGGTTAAGCACAGATACGCAGTATTTT.

The J gene is TRBJ1-2, the V gene TRBV5-5, with 11 bases that match TRBD1. The V gene end was trimmed by 4 bases and the J gene end by 6 bases; junction bases not matched to a gene: 8. CDR1 SGHKS and CDR2 YYEKEE come from the germline V gene (reference sequence). The CDR3 runs to 15 residues. The CDR3 region has the DNA TGTGCCAGCAGCACAACCGGGACAGGGGGTGATGGCTACACCTTC. Translating gives CASSTTGTGGDGYTF. Filled out from reference TRBV5-5 and TRBJ1-2, the complete variable domain reads DAGVTQSPTHLIKTRGQQVTLRCSPISGHKSVSWYQQVLGQGPQFIFQYYEKEERGRGNFPDRFSARQFPNYSSELNVNALLLGDSALYLCASSTTGTGGDGYTFGSGTRLTVV.

The DNA of the CDR3 is TGTGCCAGAAGCTTGGTTGCGCGGGGGCGGACAGATACGCAGTATTTT. Protein product: CARSLVARGRTDTQYF. V and J are TRBV5-3 and TRBJ2-3; D possibly corresponds to TRBD2 (7 bases). TRBV5-3 is given ORF status, its function remaining uncertain. The CDR3 runs 16 residues. V lost 0 bases and J lost 3, with 14 bases in between.

This clone was counted a few times. This rearrangement joins TRBV19 to TRBJ1-1; no definite D call. The V and J ends lost 6 bases and 0 bases respectively, with 8 bases between them. CDR3 length: 13 amino acids. The germline V gene encodes CDR1 LNHDA and CDR2 SQIVND (reference sequence). DNA of the CDR3: TGTGCCAGTAGCTCGGCGGTGAACACTGAAGCTTTCTTT. Translated: CASSSAVNTEAFF.

V usage is TRBV12-3 or TRBV12-4 and J usage is TRBJ1-5, with D hard to call. V dropped 5 bases and J dropped 7 bases, with 12 bases sitting between them. CDR3 length equals 13 residues. The CDR3 loop reads CASSPYTRQPQHF. CDR3 sequence (DNA): TGTGCCAGCAGTCCATATACACGACAGCCCCAGCATTTT.

This sequence joins TRBV9 and TRBJ1-5, with a possible D match to TRBD1 (6 bases). V was clipped by 5 bases and J by 4 bases, with 10 bases between them. CDR3 length equals 13 residues. The germline V gene has CDR1 SGDLS and CDR2 YYNGEE. The CDR3 DNA reads TGTGCCAGCAGTAGGGGGGGGAATCAGCCCCAGCATTTT. This translates into CASSRGGNQPQHF.

This chain joins TRBV2 and TRBJ1-3; 7 bases line up with TRBD1. Germline lookup yields CDR1 SNHLY and CDR2 FYNNEI. Unmatched junction bases numbered 10, after V lost 8 bases and J lost 0 bases. This CDR3 comprises 16 residues. The CDR3 nucleotides read TGTGCCAGCCGTCGACAGGGAGATTACTCTGGAAACACCATATATTTT. It encodes CASRRQGDYSGNTIYF. The whole variable domain, filled in from reference TRBV2 and TRBJ1-3, reads EPEVTQTPSHQVTQMGQEVILRCVPISNHLYFYWYRQILGQKVEFLVSFYNNEISEKSEIFDDQFSVERPDGSNFTLKIRSTKLEDSAMYFCASRRQGDYSGNTIYFGEGSWLTVV.

The chain uses TRBV29-1 and TRBJ2-7, with TRBD2 as a possible D gene (6 bases). Trimming removed 6 bases at V and 5 bases at J, with 20 bases between. The CDR3 is 14 residues long. Per the germline V gene, CDR1 is SQVTM and CDR2 is ANQGSEA. The chain's CDR3 is CSVAGGIGLDEQYF. The CDR3 nucleotides are TGCAGCGTGGCCGGGGGAATAGGCCTTGACGAGCAGTACTTC.

The chain has TRBV28 and TRBJ2-1, with 7 bases aligning to TRBD1. Germline V lookup: CDR1 MDHEN, CDR2 SYDVKM. The V gene end was trimmed by 2 bases and the J gene end by 6 bases; junction bases not matched to a gene: 4. This CDR3 has 14 residues. The CDR3 region has the DNA TGTGCCAGCAGTTTAGGGACAGTGGTCAATGAGCAGTTCTTC. Protein: CASSLGTVVNEQFF. The variable domain in full, completed from reference TRBV28 and TRBJ2-1, reads DVKVTQSSRYLVKRTGEKVFLECVQDMDHENMFWYRQDPGLGLRLIYFSYDVKMKEKGDIPEGYSVSREKKERFSLILESASTNQTSMYLCASSLGTVVNEQFFGPGTRLTVL.

The V and J genes are TRBV19 and TRBJ1-1; 7 bases are shared with TRBD1. The CDR3 is 15 amino acids. The trim removed 0 bases at V and 5 bases at J, leaving 6 bases unmatched. The germline V gene has CDR1 LNHDA and CDR2 SQIVND (reference sequence). The CDR3 sequence is CASSIDGRGRTEAFF. The DNA for the CDR3 is TGTGCCAGTAGTATAGACGGCAGGGGGAGGACTGAAGCTTTCTTT. Filled out from reference TRBV19 and TRBJ1-1, the complete variable domain reads DGGITQSPKYLFRKEGQNVTLSCEQNLNHDAMYWYRQDPGQGLRLIYYSQIVNDFQKGDIAEGYSVSREKKESFPLTVTSAQKNPTAFYLCASSIDGRGRTEAFFGQGTRLTVV.

The chain joins TRBV9 to TRBJ1-2, with TRBD1 matching over 9 bases. V dropped 4 bases and J dropped 3; count of bases not matched to a gene: 13. The CDR3 has 17 residues. Germline V gene sequence: CDR1 SGDLS, CDR2 YYNGEE. CDR3 DNA sequence: TGTGCCAGCAGCATCCGGCTCCCGGGACAGGGAGACTATGGCTACACCTTC. Translation gives CASSIRLPGQGDYGYTF.

The chain links TRBV2 to TRBJ1-6; no definite D call. The ends were cut back, 2 bases at V and 2 bases at J, with 7 bases in the middle. The CDR3 has 15 residues. CDR1 and CDR2 (germline): SNHLY, FYNNEI. In DNA form, the CDR3 reads TGTGCCAGCAGTGAATCAGGCACCTATAATTCACCCCTCCACTTT. It translates to CASSESGTYNSPLHF.

V usage is TRBV10-1 and J usage is TRBJ1-6, with D possibly matching TRBD1 (5 bases). The germline gives CDR1 WNHNN, CDR2 SYGVQD (reference sequence). The V gene lost 3 bases and the J gene lost 6 bases, with 9 bases spanning the gap. This CDR3 has 14 residues. For the CDR3, the DNA is TGCGCCAGCAGTGATGGGGCCTTTAATTCACCCCTCCACTTT. It codes for CASSDGAFNSPLHF.

The V call is TRBV5-4, the J call TRBJ2-5; tentatively, D is TRBD2 (6 bases). The ends were cut back, 1 base at V and 7 bases at J, with 17 bases in the middle. There are 15 residues in the CDR3. The germline V gene has CDR1 SGHNT and CDR2 YYREEE (reference sequence). The CDR3 reads CASSLTGGPSGTQYF. CDR3 DNA: TGTGCCAGCAGCTTGACCGGGGGACCCTCCGGGACCCAGTACTTC.

The V gene is TRBV4-1, the J gene TRBJ2-2, with TRBD2 matching 7 bases. With V trimmed by 2 bases and J by 2 bases, 5 bases remained unmatched. The CDR3 runs 16 residues. Germline V gene data show CDR1 as MGHRA and CDR2 as YSYEKL. The CDR3 region is CASSQSGTTNTGELFF. The CDR3 nucleotides read TGCGCCAGCAGCCAATCAGGGACTACCAACACCGGGGAGCTGTTTTTT.

The chain is built from TRBV19 and TRBJ1-1; D gene ambiguous. V lost 10 bases to trimming and J lost 4 bases, with 16 bases between them. The CDR3 has 13 residues. CDR1 is LNHDA, CDR2 SQIVND, per germline (reference sequence). The CDR3, as DNA: TGTGCCACGGGAACAACCAACCCCACTGAAGCTTTCTTT. Translation: CATGTTNPTEAFF. Full variable domain (remainder filled in from reference TRBV19 and TRBJ1-1): DGGITQSPKYLFRKEGQNVTLSCEQNLNHDAMYWYRQDPGQGLRLIYYSQIVNDFQKGDIAEGYSVSREKKESFPLTVTSAQKNPTAFYLCATGTTNPTEAFFGQGTRLTVV.

This chain links TRBV9 with TRBJ1-1; TRBD1 is a possible D gene (5 bases). The germline V and J ends were trimmed by 3 bases and 2 bases, with 11 bases remaining between them. This CDR3 has 14 residues. Germline CDR1 and CDR2: SGDLS and YYNGEE. The CDR3 sequence is CASSEGFGNTEAFF. CDR3 bases: TGTGCCAGCAGCGAGGGGTTTGGAAACACTGAAGCTTTCTTT.

The chain has TRBV9 and TRBJ1-5; the D is unclear. The V end was cut by 4 bases, the J end by 12 bases, with 17 bases between. CDR1 SGDLS and CDR2 YYNGEE come from the germline V gene. This CDR3 has 13 residues. CDR3 sequence: CASSPSSNSLQHF. CDR3 nucleotides: TGTGCCAGCAGCCCCTCGTCGAACTCCCTCCAGCATTTT.

The V call is TRBV27, the J call TRBJ1-5, with TRBD1 identical over 7 bases. Germline loops: CDR1 MNHEY, CDR2 SMNVEV (reference sequence). There are 18 residues in the CDR3. Trimming at V came to 4 bases and at J to 9 bases, leaving 21 bases not matched to a gene. The CDR3 nucleotides read TGTGCCAGCAGTTCCAAAACCCCGTGGGACAGCCGGTCGGGGCCCCAGCATTTT. It encodes CASSSKTPWDSRSGPQHF.

The V gene is TRBV5-1, the J gene TRBJ2-3; maybe TRBD1 (6 bases). Deletions cut 4 bases from V and 1 base from J, with 10 bases between. Germline CDR1 SGHRS, CDR2 YFSETQ. The CDR3 runs to 14 residues. CDR3 DNA sequence: TGCGCCAGCAGCCCTTCAGGGGGCACAGATACGCAGTATTTT. Its translation: CASSPSGGTDTQYF.

The chain combines TRBV5-3 with TRBJ2-5, with 11 bases lining up with TRBD2. TRBV5-3 is annotated as an ORF whose role is uncertain. Trimming removed 0 bases from V and 0 bases from J; junction bases left unmatched: 10. The CDR3 totals 19 residues. The CDR3 spells CARSLVPSGGNPNQETQYF. DNA for the CDR3: TGTGCCAGAAGCTTGGTCCCTAGCGGGGGGAACCCTAACCAAGAGACCCAGTACTTC.

The genes are TRBV27 and TRBJ1-5, with 7 positions matching TRBD1. Unmatched junction bases numbered 5, after V lost 5 bases and J lost 4 bases. Germline V lookup: CDR1 MNHEY, CDR2 SMNVEV (reference sequence). The CDR3 runs to 14 residues. CDR3 sequence: CASSAKQGNQPQHF. For the CDR3, the DNA is TGTGCCAGCAGTGCGAAACAGGGGAATCAGCCCCAGCATTTT.